This T cell receptor beta chain was observed in a study of T cell repertoires in cytomegalovirus infection. Across the study: Both a matching HLA type and CMV infection were indicated by public TCR beta signatures.

Remarks on this clonotype: The antigen is unknown.

Using its own MiXCR run on the reads, TCRdb lists one record per CDR3 protein. The table has about 530,000 distinct CDR3 sequences, more than 20% seen once. From germline, CDR1 is SGHTA and CDR2 FQGNSA. Trimming cost V 5 bases and J 8 bases, with 15 bases left between them. The CDR3 has 14 amino acids. Points from the study as a whole: HLA-C-restricted CMV-specific TCR beta clonotypes were dominant in the ex vivo response.

The source of this sequence is a human donor in good health (CMV status not recorded). Some clones in this sample may be carry-over from other donors' samples. Sequenced sample: PBMCs. The chain combines TRBV7-2 with TRBJ1-4; possibly TRBD1 for D (6 bases). CDR3 DNA: TGTGCCAGCAGCCCTACAGGGTTGGGGGAAAAACTGTTTTTT. Translating it yields CASSPTGLGEKLFF.